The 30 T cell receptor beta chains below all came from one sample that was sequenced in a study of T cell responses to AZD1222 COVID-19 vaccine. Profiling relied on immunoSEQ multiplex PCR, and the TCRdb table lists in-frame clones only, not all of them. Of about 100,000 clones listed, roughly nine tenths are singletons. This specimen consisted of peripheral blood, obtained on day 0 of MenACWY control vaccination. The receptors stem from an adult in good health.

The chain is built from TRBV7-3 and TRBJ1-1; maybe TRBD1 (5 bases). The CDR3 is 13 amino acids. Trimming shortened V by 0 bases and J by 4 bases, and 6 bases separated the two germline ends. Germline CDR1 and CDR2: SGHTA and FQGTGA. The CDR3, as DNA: TGTGCCAGCAGCTTAACGGGGGGCACTGAAGCTTTCTTT. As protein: CASSLTGGTEAFF.

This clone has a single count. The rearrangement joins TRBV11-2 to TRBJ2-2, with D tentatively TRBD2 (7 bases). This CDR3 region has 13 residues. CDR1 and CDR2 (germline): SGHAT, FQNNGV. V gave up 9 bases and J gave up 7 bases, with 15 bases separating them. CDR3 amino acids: CASLEGEGGELFF. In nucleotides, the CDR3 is TGTGCCAGTCTGGAGGGGGAGGGCGGGGAGCTGTTTTTT.

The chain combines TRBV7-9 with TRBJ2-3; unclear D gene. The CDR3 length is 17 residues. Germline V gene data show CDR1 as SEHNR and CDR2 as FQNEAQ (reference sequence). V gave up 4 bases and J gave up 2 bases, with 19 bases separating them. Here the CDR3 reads CASSSRPRGPYTDTQYF. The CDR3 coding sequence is TGTGCCAGCAGCTCCAGGCCTCGTGGGCCGTACACAGATACGCAGTATTTT. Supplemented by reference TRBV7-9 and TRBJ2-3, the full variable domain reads DTGVSQNPRHKITKRGQNVTFRCDPISEHNRLYWYRQTLGQGPEFLTYFQNEAQLEKSRLLSDRFSAERPKGSFSTLEIQRTEQGDSAMYLCASSSRPRGPYTDTQYFGPGTRLTVL.

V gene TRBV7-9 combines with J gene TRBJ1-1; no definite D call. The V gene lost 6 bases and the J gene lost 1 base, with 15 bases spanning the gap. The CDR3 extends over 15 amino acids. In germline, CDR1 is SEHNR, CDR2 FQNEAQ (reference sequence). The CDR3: CASSPRVGWNTEAFF. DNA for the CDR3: TGTGCCAGCAGTCCCCGGGTGGGCTGGAACACTGAAGCTTTCTTT.

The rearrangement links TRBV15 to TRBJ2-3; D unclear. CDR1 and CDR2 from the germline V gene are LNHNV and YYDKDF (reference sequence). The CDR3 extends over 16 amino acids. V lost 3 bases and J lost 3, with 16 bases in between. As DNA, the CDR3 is TGTGCCACCAGCAGGAGACCCCCCCGGGCGACAGATACGCAGTATTTT. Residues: CATSRRPPRATDTQYF.

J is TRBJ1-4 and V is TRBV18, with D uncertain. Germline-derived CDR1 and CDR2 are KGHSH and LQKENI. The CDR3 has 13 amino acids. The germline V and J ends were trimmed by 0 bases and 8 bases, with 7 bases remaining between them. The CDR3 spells CASSPPHGEKLFF. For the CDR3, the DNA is TGTGCCAGCTCACCACCCCATGGGGAAAAACTGTTTTTT.

CDR3 sequence reads: CASSYGGTGTYEQYF. Here the CDR3 DNA reads TGTGCCAGCAGTTACGGCGGGACTGGGACCTACGAGCAGTACTTC. V gene TRBV6-5 combines with J gene TRBJ2-7; a possible D gene is TRBD2 (6 bases). The CDR3 extends over 15 amino acids. Germline loops: CDR1 MNHEY, CDR2 SVGAGI. Trimming cost V 2 bases and J 2 bases, with 13 bases left between them.

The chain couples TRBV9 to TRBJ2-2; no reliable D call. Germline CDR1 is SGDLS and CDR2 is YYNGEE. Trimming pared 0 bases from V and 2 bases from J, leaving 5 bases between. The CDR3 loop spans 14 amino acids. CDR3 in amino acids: CASSVALNTGELFF. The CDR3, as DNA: TGTGCCAGCAGCGTAGCCCTTAACACCGGGGAGCTGTTTTTT.

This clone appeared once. The CDR3 protein is CASSLIRTGGNLQYF. The CDR3 nucleotides are TGTGCCAGCAGCTTAATCAGGACAGGGGGCAACCTGCAGTACTTC. The genes are TRBV7-8 and TRBJ2-7; 11 bases match TRBD1. Germline V gene sequence: CDR1 SGHVS, CDR2 FQNEAQ. V dropped 2 bases and J dropped 9; count of bases not matched to a gene: 9. This CDR3 has 15 amino acids.

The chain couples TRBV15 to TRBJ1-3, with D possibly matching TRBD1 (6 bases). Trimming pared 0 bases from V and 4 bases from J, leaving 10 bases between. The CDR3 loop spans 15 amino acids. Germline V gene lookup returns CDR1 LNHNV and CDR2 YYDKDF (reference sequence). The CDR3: CATSREGAPGNTIYF. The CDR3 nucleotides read TGTGCCACCAGCAGAGAGGGGGCGCCGGGAAACACCATATATTTT.

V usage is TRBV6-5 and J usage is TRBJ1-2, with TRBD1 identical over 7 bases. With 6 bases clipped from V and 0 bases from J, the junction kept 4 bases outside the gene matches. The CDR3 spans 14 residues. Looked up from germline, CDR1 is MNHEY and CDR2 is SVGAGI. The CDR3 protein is CASRRTGTNYGYTF. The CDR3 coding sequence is TGTGCCAGCAGGAGGACAGGCACTAACTATGGCTACACCTTC.

CDR3 amino acids: CASGPSGDTQYF. The DNA for the CDR3 is TGTGCCAGCGGCCCCTCGGGTGATACGCAGTATTTT. The chain links TRBV2 to TRBJ2-3; unclear D gene. The V gene lost 8 bases and the J gene lost 6 bases, with 12 bases spanning the gap. The germline V gene encodes CDR1 SNHLY and CDR2 FYNNEI. The CDR3 is 12 residues long.

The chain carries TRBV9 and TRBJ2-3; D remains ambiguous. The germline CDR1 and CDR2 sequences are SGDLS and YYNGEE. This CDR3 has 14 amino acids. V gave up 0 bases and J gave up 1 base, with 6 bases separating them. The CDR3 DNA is TGTGCCAGCAGCGTAGGAAGGGGCACAGATACGCAGTATTTT. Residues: CASSVGRGTDTQYF. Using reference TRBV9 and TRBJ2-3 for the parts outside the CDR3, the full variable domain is DSGVTQTPKHLITATGQRVTLRCSPRSGDLSVYWYQQSLDQGLQFLIQYYNGEERAKGNILERFSAQQFPDLHSELNLSSLELGDSALYFCASSVGRGTDTQYFGPGTRLTVL.

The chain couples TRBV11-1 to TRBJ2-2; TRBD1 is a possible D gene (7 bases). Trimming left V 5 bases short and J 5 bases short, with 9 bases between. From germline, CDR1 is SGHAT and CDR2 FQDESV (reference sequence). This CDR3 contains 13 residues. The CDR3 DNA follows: TGTGCCAGCAGCCCAGGGGGGACCGGGGAGCTGTTTTTT. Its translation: CASSPGGTGELFF.

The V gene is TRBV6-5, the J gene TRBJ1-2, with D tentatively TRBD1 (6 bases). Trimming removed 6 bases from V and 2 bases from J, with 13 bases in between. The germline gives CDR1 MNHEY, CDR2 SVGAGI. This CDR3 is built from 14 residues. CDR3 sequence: CASSPRTANYGYTF. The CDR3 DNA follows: TGTGCCAGCAGCCCAAGGACAGCCAACTATGGCTACACCTTC.

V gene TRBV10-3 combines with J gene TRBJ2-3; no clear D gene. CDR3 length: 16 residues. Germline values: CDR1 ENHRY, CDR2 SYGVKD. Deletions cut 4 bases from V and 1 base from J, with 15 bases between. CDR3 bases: TGTGCCATCAGTGTAGACACCCAAGATCGCACAGATACGCAGTATTTT. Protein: CAISVDTQDRTDTQYF.

The CDR3 nucleotides are TGTGCCAGCAGCAAGAGATCAGGGGCTCTTACGGGTCAGCCCCAGCATTTT. Protein sequence: CASSKRSGALTGQPQHF. The chain has TRBV2 and TRBJ1-5, with D possibly TRBD1 on 6 matching bases. Germline V gene data show CDR1 as SNHLY and CDR2 as FYNNEI. CDR3 length equals 17 residues. V lost 6 bases, J lost 6 bases, and 24 bases lay in between.

The chain's CDR3 is CASSLETGGTEAFF. The CDR3 coding sequence is TGCGCCAGCAGCTTGGAGACAGGGGGCACTGAAGCTTTCTTT. V is TRBV5-1 and J is TRBJ1-1; TRBD1 aligns across 9 bases. Germline-derived CDR1 and CDR2 are SGHRS and YFSETQ. The CDR3 covers 14 residues. The J segment lost 4 bases and the V segment lost 0 bases, leaving 1 base of the junction unmatched.

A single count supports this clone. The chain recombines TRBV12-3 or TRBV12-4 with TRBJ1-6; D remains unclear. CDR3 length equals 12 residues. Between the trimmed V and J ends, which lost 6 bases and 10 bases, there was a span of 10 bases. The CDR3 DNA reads TGTGCCAGCAGGCCATCACGATCACCCCTCCACTTT. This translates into CASRPSRSPLHF.

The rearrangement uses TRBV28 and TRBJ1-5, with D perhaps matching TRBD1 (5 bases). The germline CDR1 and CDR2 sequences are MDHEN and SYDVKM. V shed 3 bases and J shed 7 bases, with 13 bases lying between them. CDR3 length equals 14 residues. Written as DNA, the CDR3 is TGTGCCAGCAGTTTCGGTGGGGGATACCAGCCCCAGCATTTT. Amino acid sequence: CASSFGGGYQPQHF. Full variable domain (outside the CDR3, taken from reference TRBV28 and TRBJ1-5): DVKVTQSSRYLVKRTGEKVFLECVQDMDHENMFWYRQDPGLGLRLIYFSYDVKMKEKGDIPEGYSVSREKKERFSLILESASTNQTSMYLCASSFGGGYQPQHFGDGTRLSIL.

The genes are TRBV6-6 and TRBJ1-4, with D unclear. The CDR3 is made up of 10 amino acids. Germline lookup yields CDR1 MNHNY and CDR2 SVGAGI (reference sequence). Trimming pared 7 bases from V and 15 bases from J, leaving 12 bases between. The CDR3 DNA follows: TGTGCCAGCATGGCGGCAGAAGTGTTTTTT. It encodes CASMAAEVFF.

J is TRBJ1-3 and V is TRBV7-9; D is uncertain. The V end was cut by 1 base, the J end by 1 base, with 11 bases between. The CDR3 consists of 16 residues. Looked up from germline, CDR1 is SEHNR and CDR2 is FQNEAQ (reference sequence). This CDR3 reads CASSLGPDGSGNTIYF. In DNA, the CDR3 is TGTGCCAGCAGCTTAGGACCCGACGGTTCTGGAAACACCATATATTTT.

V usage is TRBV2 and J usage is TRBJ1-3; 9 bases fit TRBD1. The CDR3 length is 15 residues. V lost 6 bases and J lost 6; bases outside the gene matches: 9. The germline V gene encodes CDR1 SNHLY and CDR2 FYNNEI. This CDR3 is CASRRDRAFQNTIYF. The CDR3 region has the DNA TGTGCCAGCAGGAGGGACAGGGCCTTCCAAAACACCATATATTTT.

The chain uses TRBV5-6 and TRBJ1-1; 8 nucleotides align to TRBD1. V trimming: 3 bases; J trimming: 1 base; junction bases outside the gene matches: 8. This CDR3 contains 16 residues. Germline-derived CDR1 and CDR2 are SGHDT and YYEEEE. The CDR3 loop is CASSSIDRGSNTEAFF. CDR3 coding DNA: TGTGCCAGCAGCTCTATTGACAGGGGCTCGAACACTGAAGCTTTCTTT.

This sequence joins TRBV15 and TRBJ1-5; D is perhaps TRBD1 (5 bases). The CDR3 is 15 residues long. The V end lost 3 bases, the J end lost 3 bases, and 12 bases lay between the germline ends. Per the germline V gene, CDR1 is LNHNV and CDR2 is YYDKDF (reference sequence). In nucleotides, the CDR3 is TGTGCCACCAGCAGGTCCGACAGTTTCAATCAGCCCCAGCATTTT. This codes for CATSRSDSFNQPQHF. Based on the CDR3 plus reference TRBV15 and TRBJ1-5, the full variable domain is DAMVIQNPRYQVTQFGKPVTLSCSQTLNHNVMYWYQQKSSQAPKLLFHYYDKDFNNEADTPDNFQSRRPNTSFCFLDIRSPGLGDTAMYLCATSRSDSFNQPQHFGDGTRLSIL.

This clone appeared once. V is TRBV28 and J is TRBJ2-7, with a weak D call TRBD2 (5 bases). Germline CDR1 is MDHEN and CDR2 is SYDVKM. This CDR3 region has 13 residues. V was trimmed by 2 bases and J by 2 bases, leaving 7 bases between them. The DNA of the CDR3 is TGTGCCAGCAGTTTACAGACTACCTACGAGCAGTACTTC. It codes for CASSLQTTYEQYF.

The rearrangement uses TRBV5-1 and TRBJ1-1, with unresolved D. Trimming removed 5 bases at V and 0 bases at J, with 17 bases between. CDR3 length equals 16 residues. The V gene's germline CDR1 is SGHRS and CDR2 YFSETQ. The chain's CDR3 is CASSIQVLGMNTEAFF. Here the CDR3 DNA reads TGCGCCAGCAGTATTCAGGTTTTAGGAATGAACACTGAAGCTTTCTTT.

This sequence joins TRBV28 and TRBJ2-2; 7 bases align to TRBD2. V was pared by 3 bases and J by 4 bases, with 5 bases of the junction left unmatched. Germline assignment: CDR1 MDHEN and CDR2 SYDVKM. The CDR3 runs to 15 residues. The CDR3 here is CASSLNPGGTGELFF. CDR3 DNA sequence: TGTGCCAGCAGTTTGAACCCGGGAGGCACCGGGGAGCTGTTTTTT.

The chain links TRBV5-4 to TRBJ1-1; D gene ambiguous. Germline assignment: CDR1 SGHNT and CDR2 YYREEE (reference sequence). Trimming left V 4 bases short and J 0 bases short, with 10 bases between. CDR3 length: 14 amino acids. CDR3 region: CASSRGDMNTEAFF. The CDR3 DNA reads TGTGCCAGCAGCCGTGGGGATATGAACACTGAAGCTTTCTTT.

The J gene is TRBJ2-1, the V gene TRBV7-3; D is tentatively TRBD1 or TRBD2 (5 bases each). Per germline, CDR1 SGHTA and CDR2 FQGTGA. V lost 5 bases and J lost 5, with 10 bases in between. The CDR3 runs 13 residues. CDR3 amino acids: CASSPGGNNEQFF. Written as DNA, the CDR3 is TGTGCCAGCAGCCCTGGGGGAAACAATGAGCAGTTCTTC.